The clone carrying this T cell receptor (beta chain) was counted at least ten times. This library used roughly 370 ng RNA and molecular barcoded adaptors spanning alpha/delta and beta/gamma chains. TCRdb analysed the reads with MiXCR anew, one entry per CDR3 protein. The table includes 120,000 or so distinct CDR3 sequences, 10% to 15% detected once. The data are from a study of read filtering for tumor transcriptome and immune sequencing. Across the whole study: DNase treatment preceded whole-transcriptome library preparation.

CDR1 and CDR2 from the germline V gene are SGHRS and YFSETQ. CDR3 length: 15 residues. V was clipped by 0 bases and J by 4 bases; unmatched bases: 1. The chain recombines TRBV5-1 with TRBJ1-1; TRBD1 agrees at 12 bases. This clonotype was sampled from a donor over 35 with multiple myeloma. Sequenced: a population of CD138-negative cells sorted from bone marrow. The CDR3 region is CASSLEGQGATEAFF. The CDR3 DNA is TGCGCCAGCAGCTTGGAGGGACAGGGGGCCACTGAAGCTTTCTTT.